The rows below give T cell receptor beta chains drawn from one sample of a study of chemoradiotherapy in HPV16-positive cancers. Assay used: immunoSEQ multiplex PCR; TCRdb lists only in-frame clones, some missing. Here the sample spans some 2,000 clones, less than 80% being singletons. The material sequenced was tumor tissue, taken from a patient who underwent chemoradiotherapy. The receptors originated from a human donor with HPV-associated anogenital cancer. The CDR3 runs from the conserved cysteine through the conserved F or W.

v_call: TRBV30; j_call: TRBJ1-1; cdr3_aa: CAWSVRSTGSYLNTEAFF
v_call: TRBV7-9; j_call: TRBJ2-3; cdr3_aa: CASSWGPGEDTQYF
v_call: TRBV29-1; j_call: TRBJ2-3; cdr3_aa: CSVGQGLLTDTQYF
v_call: TRBV5-1; j_call: TRBJ1-1; cdr3_aa: CASSYTGQGRTEAFF
v_call: TRBV4-1; j_call: TRBJ2-2; cdr3_aa: CASSQESGLAGELFF
v_call: TRBV2; j_call: TRBJ2-2; cdr3_aa: CASSVISSTGELFF
v_call: TRBV5-1; j_call: TRBJ2-4; cdr3_aa: CASSLAPGTENIQYF
v_call: TRBV2; j_call: TRBJ2-3; cdr3_aa: CASSDPRGPDTQYF
v_call: TRBV4-3; j_call: TRBJ1-2; cdr3_aa: CASSQSDRSGYTF
v_call: TRBV6-1; j_call: TRBJ1-3; cdr3_aa: CASSDGGDTIYF
v_call: TRBV4-3; j_call: TRBJ1-4; cdr3_aa: CASSQAGDRGNEKLFF
v_call: TRBV5-4; j_call: TRBJ2-3; cdr3_aa: CASSLGSEGTDTQYF
v_call: TRBV5-1; j_call: TRBJ2-1; cdr3_aa: CASSLAGGSSYNEQFF
v_call: TRBV30; j_call: TRBJ2-2; cdr3_aa: CAWSLRGTGELFF
v_call: TRBV11-3; j_call: TRBJ1-2; cdr3_aa: CASSLGGVLDRANYGYTF
v_call: TRBV5-4; j_call: TRBJ1-1; cdr3_aa: CASRDGTKNTEAFF
v_call: TRBV5-6; j_call: TRBJ2-1; cdr3_aa: CASSSGTSEVGFF
v_call: TRBV30; j_call: TRBJ2-5; cdr3_aa: CAWSSPSVTSTQETQYF
v_call: TRBV11-3; j_call: TRBJ2-1; cdr3_aa: CASSLFRGVGYNEQFF
v_call: TRBV6-6; j_call: TRBJ1-1; cdr3_aa: CASTRAREAFF
v_call: TRBV19; j_call: TRBJ2-5; cdr3_aa: CASSIWETQYF
v_call: TRBV28; j_call: TRBJ1-2; cdr3_aa: CASSLYGQAYGYTF
v_call: TRBV30; j_call: TRBJ1-2; cdr3_aa: CAWRRTALSGYTF
v_call: TRBV27; j_call: TRBJ2-1; cdr3_aa: CASSLRWVPVGGRRNEQFF
v_call: TRBV28; j_call: TRBJ2-2; cdr3_aa: CASSLGQVSTGELFF
v_call: TRBV19; j_call: TRBJ2-3; cdr3_aa: CASSIGGSGYDTQYF